Listed below are T cell receptor beta chains from one sample, sequenced in a study of OX40 agonist ivuxolimab in advanced cancers. Some clones are missing from TCRdb's copy, which holds only in-frame ones; the method was immunoSEQ multiplex PCR. The profile shows 70,000 or so clones, around 83% of them singletons. The specimen comprised CD4+ or CD8+ T cells sorted from blood, sampled in a trial of the OX40 agonist ivuxolimab. The origin of the receptors is an adult with an advanced solid tumor such as melanoma, head and neck, liver or kidney cancer. Each CDR3 is given without its conserved first and last residue. Each record gives: V gene, CDR3 protein.

>TRBV15
ATSRDGQVNNQPQH
>TRBV29-1
SVDSRAITDTQY
>TRBV4-1
ASSQDPRDRDQPQH
>TRBV7-9
ASSGDFSYNEQF
>TRBV5-1
ASSLEQGMWLEGHTDTQY
>TRBV15
ATSRPGQGTYEQY
>TRBV19
ASSISNLGPI
>TRBV5-1
ASSPAQGDYGYT
>TRBV7-2
ASSLGAELETQY
>TRBV5-1
ASSWGVESGYT
>TRBV5-6
ASKDTSLGTQY
>TRBV19
ASSMLDSNQPQH
>TRBV5-4
ASSLWPGQGLETQY
>TRBV28
ASSPTAYGYT
>TRBV6-6
ASSNREMGLGEAF
>TRBV6-9
ASSPPTEARDIQY
>TRBV6-5
ASSNDREKYGYT
>TRBV28
ASSQLAGGPYNEQF
>TRBV5-1
ASSLVASGGRSSYNEQF
>TRBV11-2
ASSLGGTGLHEQY
>TRBV19
ASSKRTGLADNEQF
>TRBV25-1
ASSDGGQGAFYPRPAF
>TRBV29-1
SVEGGEAGGPDEQY
>TRBV5-6
ASSLARSGGIYGYT
>TRBV6-5
ASSYDRGKTGELF
>TRBV6-5
ASTTGGGGTGELF
>TRBV5-1
ASSLTSGYTGELF
>TRBV6-5
AISETGNTEAF
>TRBV5-1
ASSSETGNYGYT
>TRBV7-9
ASAERSGFNYGYT
>TRBV11-2
ASSPTGTSGSGDTQY
>TRBV6-1
ASRGQLTPGNTIY
>TRBV7-2
ASSLAGVRMGEQY
>TRBV29-1
SVAESESGNTIY
>TRBV6-5
ASSYSRSTGELF
>TRBV5-4
ASSHQLAHSYEQY
>TRBV6-4
ASSDVAGGPDTQY
>TRBV5-1
ASSRLPQYNEQF
>TRBV29-1
SVGQDPGANVLT
>TRBV5-5
ASSSRDRVTGELF
>TRBV5-5
ASSPRTETEAF
>TRBV5-5
ASSPPTGSYEQY
>TRBV6-6
ASSYSLQVGADTQY
>TRBV5-4
ASVSPTTYEQY
>TRBV5-1
ASSLGPIDGTEAF
>TRBV18
ASSPQVLISKGFYGYT
>TRBV9
ASSVGWDRGNEQF
>TRBV6-5
ASSTRQGLEKLF